This T cell receptor (beta chain) was recovered during a study of cytomegalovirus exposure and HLA in healthy donors. Study at large: Inside one of the first data releases sat about 91 million unique TCRs taken from HLA-typed donors. Overall study findings and caveats: There were some V segments, including TRBV6-2 and TRBV6-3, excluded as indistinguishable.

Per the germline V gene, CDR1 is GTSNPN and CDR2 is SVGIG (reference sequence). The CDR3 contains 12 residues. Germline trimming cut 3 bases from V and 3 bases from J; bases unmatched to any gene: 1. In the case of this clone: The antigen remains undetermined.

With 60 Vbeta and 13 Jbeta primers, the PCR was carried out. Generated by immunoSEQ multiplex PCR, the TCRdb table keeps only in-frame clones and is missing some. The table lists around 75,000 clones. Sample: PBMCs. The source is a boy younger than 18 in good health and CMV-seronegative. The genes are TRBV30 and TRBJ2-5; TRBD1 agrees at 7 bases. This CDR3 reads CAWSRGKETQYF. DNA for the CDR3: TGTGCCTGGAGCAGGGGGAAAGAGACCCAGTACTTC.